This section outlines one T cell receptor beta chain sequence together with its context. What it binds is not known. All trial patients relapsed after autologous stem cell transplantation. CDR3 length: 12 residues. Trimming cost V 6 bases and J 4 bases, with 7 bases left between them. In germline, CDR1 is MNHEY, CDR2 SVGAGI. TCRdb keeps only in-frame clones here, not all; method: immunoSEQ multiplex PCR. Seen here are roughly 13,000 clones, more than 85% observed once, and the top ten hold 35% to 40%. The sample belongs to a study of PD-1 blockade in classical Hodgkin lymphoma. Turning to the study itself: With a 2-week interval, patients received intravenous nivolumab at 3 mg/kg.

Study-wide results and limits: Some patients began nivolumab under 1 year after ASCT. These patients were excluded from later analyses. Diminished baseline TCR diversity has been reported in newly diagnosed patients relative to healthy donors. Those achieving complete response showed baseline diversity like newly diagnosed patients.

The receptor's source is a human donor with classical Hodgkin lymphoma. The sequencing here drew on peripheral blood mononuclear cells (PBMCs), taken at baseline. The chain has TRBV6-5 and TRBJ2-1; TRBD2 might be the D (5 bases). The CDR3 sequence: CASSGGYNEQFF. CDR3 nucleotides: TGTGCCAGCAGCGGAGGATACAATGAGCAGTTCTTC.